The 20 T cell receptor beta chains below all came from one sample that was sequenced in a study of T cell responses to AZD1222 COVID-19 vaccine. TCRdb's copy holds only in-frame clones and misses some; the assay was immunoSEQ multiplex PCR. The sample shows some 150,000 clones, 75% to 90% of them seen only once. The sample in question was peripheral blood, obtained 28 days after the second AZD1222 dose. All receptors derive from an adult who received the AZD1222 COVID-19 vaccine.

The chain links TRBV5-4 to TRBJ2-7; tentative D call: TRBD2 (7 bases). Germline lookup yields CDR1 SGHNT and CDR2 YYREEE (reference sequence). This CDR3 contains 15 residues. V dropped 10 bases and J dropped 7 bases, with 27 bases sitting between them. CDR3 coding DNA: TGTGCCTATAAAGGGGGGGTTCCTTCCCGATCGGAGCAGTACTTC. It yields the protein CAYKGGVPSRSEQYF.

This chain connects TRBV9 to TRBJ1-4, with D perhaps matching TRBD1 (6 bases). Germline V gene data show CDR1 as SGDLS and CDR2 as YYNGEE. The ends were cut back, 4 bases at V and 7 bases at J, with 17 bases in the middle. The CDR3 is made up of 15 amino acids. CDR3 nucleotide sequence: TGTGCCAGCAGCAAACTGGGGGCAAGGGGTGAAAAACTGTTTTTT. This translates into CASSKLGARGEKLFF.

V is TRBV18 and J is TRBJ2-1; 8 bases fit TRBD2. Germline V gene data show CDR1 as KGHSH and CDR2 as LQKENI. The CDR3 totals 16 residues. V lost 3 bases to trimming and J lost 0 bases; unmatched junction nucleotides: 4. DNA for the CDR3: TGTGCCAGCTCACCCCTACTAGCGGTCTCCTACAATGAGCAGTTCTTC. Translated, it gives CASSPLLAVSYNEQFF.

V gene TRBV6-2 or TRBV6-3 combines with J gene TRBJ2-3; 10 nucleotides line up with TRBD1. There are 15 residues in the CDR3. Germline trimming cut 0 bases from V and 7 bases from J; bases unmatched to any gene: 4. Germline V lookup: CDR1 MNHEY, CDR2 SVGEGT. The CDR3 region has the DNA TGTGCCAGCAGTTACTCCGGGACAGGGGAATATACGCAGTATTTT. It is translated as CASSYSGTGEYTQYF.

The CDR3 DNA is TGTGCCAGCTCACCAGAACAGCAGGGTGAAGCTTTCTTT. This translates into CASSPEQQGEAFF. This sequence joins TRBV18 and TRBJ1-1; D possibly corresponds to TRBD1 (5 bases). The length of the CDR3 is 13 residues. The ends were cut back, 2 bases at V and 7 bases at J, with 11 bases in the middle. Germline V gene data show CDR1 as KGHSH and CDR2 as LQKENI.

The rearrangement uses TRBV27 and TRBJ1-2, with D unresolved. Trimming took off 2 bases at V and 6 bases at J, with 13 bases between the two ends. Per germline, CDR1 MNHEY and CDR2 SMNVEV (reference sequence). The CDR3 length is 14 residues. The CDR3 coding sequence is TGTGCCAGCAGTTTAACCAAGCAGAGGGATGGCTACACCTTC. Translated, it gives CASSLTKQRDGYTF.

The chain recombines TRBV6-5 with TRBJ2-7; D may correspond to TRBD1 or TRBD2 (5 bases each). This CDR3 region has 16 residues. The V end lost 0 bases, the J end lost 0 bases, and 12 bases lay between the germline ends. CDR1 and CDR2 (germline): MNHEY, SVGAGI. The CDR3 here is CASSYSGAMSSYEQYF. In nucleotides, the CDR3 is TGTGCCAGCAGTTACTCCGGGGCAATGAGCTCCTACGAGCAGTACTTC.

This clone was counted many times. This chain uses TRBV5-4 with TRBJ2-1; weak D call: TRBD1 (5 bases). This CDR3 contains 15 residues. The germline V gene has CDR1 SGHNT and CDR2 YYREEE (reference sequence). Deletions cut 3 bases from V and 4 bases from J, with 14 bases between. CDR3 region: CASSSQRGMYNEQFF. In DNA form, the CDR3 reads TGTGCCAGCAGCTCGCAAAGGGGTATGTACAATGAGCAGTTCTTC.

This rearrangement joins TRBV27 to TRBJ1-4; TRBD1 matches at 8 bases. V dropped 5 bases and J dropped 8; count of bases not matched to a gene: 4. There are 13 residues in the CDR3. Germline CDR1 reads MNHEY; CDR2 reads SMNVEV (reference sequence). CDR3 DNA sequence: TGTGCCAGCAGTGCAGGGGGCGAGGAAAAACTGTTTTTT. This gives the protein CASSAGGEEKLFF. Combining the CDR3 with reference TRBV27 and TRBJ1-4 gives the whole variable domain EAQVTQNPRYLITVTGKKLTVTCSQNMNHEYMSWYRQDPGLGLRQIYYSMNVEVTDKGDVPEGYKVSRKEKRNFPLILESPSPNQTSLYFCASSAGGEEKLFFGSGTQLSVL.

The chain couples TRBV28 to TRBJ2-3; D is undetermined. CDR1 MDHEN and CDR2 SYDVKM come from the germline V gene. The CDR3 spans 15 residues. The ends were cut back, 5 bases at V and 6 bases at J, with 18 bases in the middle. The CDR3 reads CASSHPWSGEDTQYF. CDR3 sequence (DNA): TGTGCCAGCAGTCATCCTTGGTCCGGCGAGGATACGCAGTATTTT.

The chain carries TRBV7-9 and TRBJ2-2; weak D call: TRBD2 (6 bases). The V gene lost 5 bases and the J gene lost 4 bases, with 17 bases spanning the gap. Germline V gene lookup returns CDR1 SEHNR and CDR2 FQNEAQ (reference sequence). The CDR3 runs 16 residues. This chain's CDR3 is CASSLGTPRGTGELFF. Written as DNA, the CDR3 is TGTGCCAGCAGCCTCGGGACTCCGAGGGGCACCGGGGAGCTGTTTTTT.

V gene TRBV2 combines with J gene TRBJ2-7; D is uncertain. V lost 7 bases, J lost 5 bases, and 9 bases lay in between. Germline CDR1 is SNHLY and CDR2 is FYNNEI. The CDR3 length is 11 residues. As DNA, the CDR3 is TGTGCCAGCACTCTTAAGGACGAGCAGTACTTC. Its translation is CASTLKDEQYF.

This chain links TRBV28 with TRBJ2-1, with 13 bases identical to TRBD2. The CDR3 consists of 15 residues. Trimming cost V 10 bases and J 6 bases; bases outside gene matches: 9. The germline V gene encodes CDR1 MDHEN and CDR2 SYDVKM. CDR3 sequence: CATLPGTSGTNEQFF. Written as DNA, the CDR3 is TGTGCCACCCTACCCGGGACTAGCGGGACCAATGAGCAGTTCTTC.

The rearrangement joins TRBV7-9 to TRBJ2-3; D perhaps matches TRBD2 (6 bases). This CDR3 contains 16 residues. Germline lookup yields CDR1 SEHNR and CDR2 FQNEAQ (reference sequence). The V end lost 4 bases, the J end lost 4 bases, and 18 bases lay between the germline ends. The CDR3 reads CASSYSGSSGADTQYF. In DNA, the CDR3 is TGTGCCAGCAGCTATTCAGGGTCCTCGGGAGCAGATACGCAGTATTTT.

The J gene is TRBJ2-3, the V gene TRBV10-3; D gene ambiguous. The CDR3 spans 13 residues. The ends were cut back, 4 bases at V and 0 bases at J, with 5 bases in the middle. From germline, CDR1 is ENHRY and CDR2 SYGVKD. The CDR3 loop is CAISASSTDTQYF. In DNA form, the CDR3 reads TGTGCCATCAGTGCCAGCAGCACAGATACGCAGTATTTT.

V usage is TRBV19 and J usage is TRBJ2-7; tentative D call: TRBD1 (7 bases). Deletions cut 4 bases from V and 0 bases from J, with 10 bases between. The length of the CDR3 is 14 residues. Germline V gene sequence: CDR1 LNHDA, CDR2 SQIVND (reference sequence). This chain's CDR3 is CASSRGDSSYEQYF. For the CDR3, the DNA is TGTGCCAGTAGTAGGGGGGACAGCTCCTACGAGCAGTACTTC.

The chain combines TRBV5-6 with TRBJ1-1, with a possible D match to TRBD1 (5 bases). V was cut by 6 bases and J by 4 bases, with 13 bases left in between. The CDR3 runs 13 residues. Germline V gene lookup returns CDR1 SGHDT and CDR2 YYEEEE. In nucleotides, the CDR3 is TGTGCCAGCACCGGGACCTCGGGCACTGAAGCTTTCTTT. Its protein product is CASTGTSGTEAFF. Full variable domain (missing parts from reference TRBV5-6 and TRBJ1-1): DAGVTQSPTHLIKTRGQQVTLRCSPKSGHDTVSWYQQALGQGPQFIFQYYEEEERQRGNFPDRFSGHQFPNYSSELNVNALLLGDSALYLCASTGTSGTEAFFGQGTRLTVV.

The chain joins TRBV7-9 to TRBJ2-3; possible D gene TRBD1, 5 bases. Trimming removed 5 bases from V and 6 bases from J, with 15 bases in between. The CDR3 sequence is 14 residues long. Germline-derived CDR1 and CDR2 are SEHNR and FQNEAQ (reference sequence). CDR3 nucleotide sequence: TGTGCCAGCAGCCAGGACACAAAGGGGGATACGCAGTATTTT. Translation: CASSQDTKGDTQYF.

This clone was seen a single time. This chain joins TRBV5-1 and TRBJ1-5; tentatively, D is TRBD1 (6 bases). Trimming took 4 bases from V and 0 from J, leaving 14 bases between them. Germline loops: CDR1 SGHRS, CDR2 YFSETQ. CDR3 size: 16 residues. CDR3 region: CASSPGAGVSNQPQHF. In nucleotides, the CDR3 is TGCGCCAGCAGCCCTGGGGCAGGGGTTAGCAATCAGCCCCAGCATTTT.

The chain recombines TRBV9 with TRBJ1-3; the D is unclear. This CDR3 region has 14 residues. From germline, CDR1 is SGDLS and CDR2 YYNGEE. V was trimmed by 2 bases and J by 4 bases, leaving 10 bases between them. CDR3 nucleotide sequence: TGTGCCAGCAGCGTCCGGGCGGGAGGAAACACCATATATTTT. This encodes CASSVRAGGNTIYF. The entire variable domain, with the rest obtained from reference TRBV9 and TRBJ1-3, is as follows: DSGVTQTPKHLITATGQRVTLRCSPRSGDLSVYWYQQSLDQGLQFLIQYYNGEERAKGNILERFSAQQFPDLHSELNLSSLELGDSALYFCASSVRAGGNTIYFGEGSWLTVV.